This T cell receptor (beta chain) was retrieved from a study of T cells in Graves' hyperthyroidism and ophthalmopathy. What was amplified from RNA transcripts were TCR beta CDR3 regions. The HTBI set primed first-round TCR CDR3 RT-PCR. Each CDR3 protein gets one entry after TCRdb re-called the multiplex PCR reads with MiXCR. Of a few hundred thousand distinct CDR3 sequences listed, 15% to 20% are singletons. General observations from the study: Blood shared most expanded thyroid clonotypes above 0.001.

Worth noting for this clonotype: Its antigen is still unknown.

The sequence was obtained from a woman between 35 and 50 years old with Graves' ophthalmopathy. The sample comprised blood.

The CDR3 DNA reads TGTGCCAGCAGCCCGTTACCCACCGGGGAGCTGTTTTTT. Translating gives CASSPLPTGELFF. V and J are TRBV7-3 and TRBJ2-2; D is undetermined. Germline V CDR1 and CDR2: SGHTA, FQGTGA. V was clipped by 5 bases and J by 4 bases, with 8 bases between them. The CDR3 loop spans 13 amino acids. Supplemented by reference TRBV7-3 and TRBJ2-2, the full variable domain reads GAGVSQTPSNKVTEKGKYVELRCDPISGHTALYWYRQSLGQGPEFLIYFQGTGAADDSGLPNDRFFAVRPEGSVSTLKIQRTERGDSAVYLCASSPLPTGELFFGEGSRLTVL.